This T cell receptor (beta chain) is from a study of T cells in Graves' hyperthyroidism and ophthalmopathy (dated by TCRdb to the late 2010s). Concerning the study at large: To identify distinguishing TCR V-J signatures, a discovery cohort of some 99 patients was used, comprising 43 with Graves' ophthalmopathy and under 60 with stable Graves' hyperthyroidism. Whether ophthalmopathy could be predicted prospectively was tested in an independent validation cohort made up of under 20 hyperthyroidism patients plus 17 patients who later progressed to ophthalmopathy. The approximately 100 discovery patients were divided at random into training and test sets in a 7:3 ratio. In about 6 Graves' hyperthyroidism patients, the study also compared T-cell repertoires from thyroid tissue with T-cell repertoires from blood. After blood sampling, hyperthyroidism patients were treated with methimazole at a starting dose of 30 mg daily, and ophthalmopathy patients were treated with high-dose intravenous methylprednisolone. The paper describes TCR Vbeta CDR3 sequencing of 140 or so peripheral blood samples, made up of 40 to 45 ophthalmopathy patients, roughly 72 hyperthyroidism patients and 17 progressor patients. General findings and caveats noted by the study authors: Sample size was not statistically predetermined, and investigators were not blinded to group allocation. A model built on a 13 V-J signature distinguished ophthalmopathy from stable hyperthyroidism, reaching 87.88% sensitivity and around 81% specificity in cross-validation and 80%/75% in testing. During validation, the model predicted progression to ophthalmopathy a median of around 7 months ahead of onset, with almost 71% sensitivity and 72.22% specificity. Most expanded thyroid clonotypes (frequency above 0.001) were also detected in blood, a finding suggesting that blood repertoires may reflect thyroid immune responses.

This clonotype was picked up many times. Its antigen remains unidentified. No clone much larger than this one lies a single base away; base qualities are absent. Taken from the germline V gene, the CDR1 and CDR2 loops are SNHLY and FYNNEI. Reading from cysteine to phenylalanine, the CDR3 counts 15 amino acids. Left in the record is the CDR3 DNA by itself, 45 bases read in frame from the first base. V and J are truncated by 7 bases and 5 bases respectively, leaving an intervening sequence of 20 bases. The TCR beta CDR3 regions were amplified from the RNA transcripts. The TCR CDR3 was subjected to a first round of RT-PCR using the HTBI primer set and the Qiagen OneStep RT-PCR kit. Libraries were constructed in a second round of multiplex PCR, after which size selection and purification were carried out. Sequencing of the libraries was done on an Illumina HiSeq2000 using paired-end 100 bp reads. As for the authors' bioinformatics: SOAPnuke was used to process the raw data, with reads discarded if the reads contained adapters or uncalled bases, had a mean Phred below 15, or lacked an exact constant-primer or identifier match. High-quality paired reads were merged with COPE v1.2.5, and unique nucleotide sequences were defined as clonotypes. MiTCR v1.1 was used to align clonotypes to the IMGT TRBV, TRBD and TRBJ reference segments. Analysis was restricted to V-J combinations with a frequency above 0.0001, which covered about 99% of repertoires. A TCS score was defined as the ratio of F50 (clonal expansion) to E x V (chaos), with BLOSUM62-based TCRdist applied between CDR3 peptides within each V-J. Welch's t-statistics and random forest reduced roughly 540 V-J features to 10 to 15, which were used in a naive Bayes classifier (R e1071). The similarity between thyroid and blood repertoires was quantified using the Morisita-Horn index. The public sequencing data were trimmed at Q25 with fastp and processed into clonotypes with MiXCR by TCRdb, which kept only in-frame beta chains. Every entry covers one CDR3 protein and lists the most common genes and DNA from its rows. The V and J calls were not made by the authors but by TCRdb's processing. The sample table holds approximately 500,000 distinct CDR3 sequences, of which about 45% were seen once. Roughly 8.2% of the sample lies in the top ten.

A patient counted as having stable Graves' hyperthyroidism if no progression to ophthalmopathy occurred over 18 months of follow-up. Hyperthyroidism patients were newly diagnosed, with disease duration under 2 months, and aged 18 to 65 years. Any patient with an uncontrolled infection, another autoimmune disease, pregnancy or lactation was excluded. Diagnoses were based on clinical symptoms, serum thyroxine and TRAb, thyroid ultrasound and orbital computed tomography. Trizol reagent was used to extract total RNA, and RNA quality was then checked on an Agilent 2100 Bioanalyzer. The clonotype comes from a woman between 18 and 29 years old with Graves' hyperthyroidism. The sequencing sample was made of peripheral blood or thyroid tissue (not recorded which). This chain is built from TRBV2 and TRBJ2-5; possibly the D gene is TRBD1, per 6 matching bases. The DNA sequence reads TGTGCCAGCATTTCCTGGGGGACACCGGGTGAGACCCAGTACTTC. This codes for CASISWGTPGETQYF.